The clone carrying this T cell receptor (beta chain) was seen only a few times. The antigen is not known. The data were obtained in a study of post-analysis software for immune sequencing data. The wider study: Relapsing-remitting, secondary progressive and progressive-relapsing multiple sclerosis courses were included. Whole-study findings and limits: Normalized Chao1 diversity was significantly lower in multiple sclerosis patients than in controls. Those samples that were prepared in the same batch co-clustered strongly by F measure.

TCR beta cDNA libraries included unique molecular identifiers. T cells, roughly 0.95 to 10 million of them, yielded some 510,000 cDNA molecules. TCRdb passed the PCR reads through MiXCR, listing each CDR3 protein once. Of about 380,000 distinct CDR3 sequences in the sample, 30% to 45% were seen once. The sequenced sample consisted of blood. The sequence was collected from a girl between 5 and 17 years old with multiple sclerosis.

The CDR3 reads CASSVDLGILSGANVLTF. In DNA form, the CDR3 reads TGTGCCAGCAGCGTAGATTTAGGGATTCTCTCTGGGGCCAACGTCCTGACTTTC. This chain links TRBV9 with TRBJ2-6; D is unresolved. The CDR3 consists of 18 residues. Germline V gives CDR1 SGDLS, CDR2 YYNGEE. The V and J ends lost 0 bases and 0 bases respectively, with 13 bases between them.